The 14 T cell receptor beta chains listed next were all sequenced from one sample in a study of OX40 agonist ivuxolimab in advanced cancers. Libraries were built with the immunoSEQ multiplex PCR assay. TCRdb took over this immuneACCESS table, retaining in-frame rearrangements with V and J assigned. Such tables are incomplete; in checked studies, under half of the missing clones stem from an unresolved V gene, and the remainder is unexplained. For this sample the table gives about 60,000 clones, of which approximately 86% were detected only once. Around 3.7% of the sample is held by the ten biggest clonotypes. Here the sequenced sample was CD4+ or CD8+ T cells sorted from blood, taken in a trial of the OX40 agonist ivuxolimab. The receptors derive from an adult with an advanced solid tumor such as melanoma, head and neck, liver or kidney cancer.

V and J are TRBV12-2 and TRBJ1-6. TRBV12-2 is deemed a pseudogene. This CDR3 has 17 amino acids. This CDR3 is CASRPWRTGRLNSPLHF. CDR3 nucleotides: TGTGCAAGTCGCCCCTGGAGGACGGGGCGTCTGAATTCACCCCTCCACTTT.

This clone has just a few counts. CDR3 DNA: TGCGCCAGCAGCTGGGAAAGATACACAGATACGCAGTATTTT. The encoded protein is CASSWERYTDTQYF. The chain uses TRBV5-1 and TRBJ2-3; D ambiguous. The germline CDR1 and CDR2 sequences are SGHRS and YFSETQ. The CDR3 has 14 amino acids. Trimming removed 3 bases from V and 2 bases from J, with 10 bases in between. Filled out from reference TRBV5-1 and TRBJ2-3, the complete variable domain reads KAGVTQTPRYLIKTRGQQVTLSCSPISGHRSVSWYQQTPGQGLQFLFEYFSETQRNKGNFPGRFSGRQFSNSRSEMNVSTLELGDSALYLCASSWERYTDTQYFGPGTRLTVL.

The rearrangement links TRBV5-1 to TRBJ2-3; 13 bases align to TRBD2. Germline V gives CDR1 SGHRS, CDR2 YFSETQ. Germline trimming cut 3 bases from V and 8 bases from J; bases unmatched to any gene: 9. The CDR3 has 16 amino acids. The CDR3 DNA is TGCGCCAGCAGCTCGCCCACTAGCGGGGGGGCCCCTACGCAGTATTTT. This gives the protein CASSSPTSGGAPTQYF.

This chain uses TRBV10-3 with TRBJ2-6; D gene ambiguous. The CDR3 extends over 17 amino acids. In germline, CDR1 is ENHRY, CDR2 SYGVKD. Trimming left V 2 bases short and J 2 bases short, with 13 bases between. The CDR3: CAISEVPTGPGANVLTF. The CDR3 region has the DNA TGTGCCATCAGTGAGGTCCCGACGGGCCCTGGGGCCAACGTCCTGACTTTC.

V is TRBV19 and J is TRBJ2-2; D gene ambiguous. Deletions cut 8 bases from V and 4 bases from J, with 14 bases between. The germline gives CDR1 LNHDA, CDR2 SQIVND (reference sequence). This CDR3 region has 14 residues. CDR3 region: CASRFGKRTGELFF. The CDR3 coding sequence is TGTGCCAGTCGGTTCGGAAAACGCACCGGGGAGCTGTTTTTT.

The CDR3 DNA reads as TGTGCCAGCAGCTCCGGACTTAACACCGGGGAGCTGTTTTTT. This codes for CASSSGLNTGELFF. The V gene is TRBV11-1, the J gene TRBJ2-2; D is possibly TRBD2 (5 bases). The V and J ends lost 4 bases and 2 bases respectively, with 8 bases between them. This CDR3 has 14 amino acids. Germline loops: CDR1 SGHAT, CDR2 FQDESV (reference sequence).

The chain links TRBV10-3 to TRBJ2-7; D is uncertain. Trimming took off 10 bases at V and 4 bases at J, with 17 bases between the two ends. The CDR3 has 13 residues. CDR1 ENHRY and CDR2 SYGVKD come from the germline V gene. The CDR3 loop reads CATKDIDRYEQYF. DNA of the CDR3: TGTGCCACTAAAGACATAGACCGATACGAGCAGTACTTC.

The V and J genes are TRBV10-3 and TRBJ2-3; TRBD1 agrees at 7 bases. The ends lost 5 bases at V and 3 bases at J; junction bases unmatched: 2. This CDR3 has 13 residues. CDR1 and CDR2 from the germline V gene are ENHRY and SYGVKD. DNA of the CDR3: TGTGCCATCAGTACGGGACAGACAGATACGCAGTATTTT. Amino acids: CAISTGQTDTQYF.

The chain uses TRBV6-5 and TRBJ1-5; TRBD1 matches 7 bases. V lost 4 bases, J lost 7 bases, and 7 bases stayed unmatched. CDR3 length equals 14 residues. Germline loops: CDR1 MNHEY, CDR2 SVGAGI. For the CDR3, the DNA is TGTGCCAGCAGTTTTCAACAGGGGTACCAGCCCCAGCATTTT. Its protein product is CASSFQQGYQPQHF.

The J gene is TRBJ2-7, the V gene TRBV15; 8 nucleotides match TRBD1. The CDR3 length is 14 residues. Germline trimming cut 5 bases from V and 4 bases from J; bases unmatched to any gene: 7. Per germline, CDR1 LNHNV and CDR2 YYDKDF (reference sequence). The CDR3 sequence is CATSLRTGKYEQYF. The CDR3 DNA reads TGTGCCACCAGCTTGCGGACAGGGAAATACGAGCAGTACTTC.

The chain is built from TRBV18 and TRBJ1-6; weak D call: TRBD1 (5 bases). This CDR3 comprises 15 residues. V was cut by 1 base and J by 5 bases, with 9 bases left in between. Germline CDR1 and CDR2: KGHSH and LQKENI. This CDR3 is CASSPLSGHNSPLHF. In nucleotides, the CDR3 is TGTGCCAGCTCACCACTGTCAGGGCATAATTCACCCCTCCACTTT.

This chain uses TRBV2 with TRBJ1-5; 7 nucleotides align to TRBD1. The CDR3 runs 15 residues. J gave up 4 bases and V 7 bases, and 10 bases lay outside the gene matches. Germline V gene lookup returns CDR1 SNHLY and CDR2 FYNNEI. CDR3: CASTSLTGPNQPQHF. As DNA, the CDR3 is TGTGCCAGCACCTCATTGACAGGGCCTAATCAGCCCCAGCATTTT.

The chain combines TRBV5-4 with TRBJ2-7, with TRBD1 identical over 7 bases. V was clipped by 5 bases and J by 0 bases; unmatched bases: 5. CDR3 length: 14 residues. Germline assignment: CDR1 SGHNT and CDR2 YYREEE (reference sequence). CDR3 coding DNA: TGTGCCAGCAGGGCCGGGACAGTCTCCTACGAGCAGTACTTC. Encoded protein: CASRAGTVSYEQYF.

CDR3 loop: CASSLNPGLLYGYTF. The CDR3 coding sequence is TGTGCCAGCAGTTTAAACCCGGGACTCCTTTATGGCTACACCTTC. The rearrangement links TRBV27 to TRBJ1-2; tentatively, D is TRBD1 (5 bases). The CDR3 runs to 15 residues. V was trimmed by 2 bases and J by 5 bases, leaving 15 bases between them. Germline V CDR1 and CDR2: MNHEY, SMNVEV (reference sequence).